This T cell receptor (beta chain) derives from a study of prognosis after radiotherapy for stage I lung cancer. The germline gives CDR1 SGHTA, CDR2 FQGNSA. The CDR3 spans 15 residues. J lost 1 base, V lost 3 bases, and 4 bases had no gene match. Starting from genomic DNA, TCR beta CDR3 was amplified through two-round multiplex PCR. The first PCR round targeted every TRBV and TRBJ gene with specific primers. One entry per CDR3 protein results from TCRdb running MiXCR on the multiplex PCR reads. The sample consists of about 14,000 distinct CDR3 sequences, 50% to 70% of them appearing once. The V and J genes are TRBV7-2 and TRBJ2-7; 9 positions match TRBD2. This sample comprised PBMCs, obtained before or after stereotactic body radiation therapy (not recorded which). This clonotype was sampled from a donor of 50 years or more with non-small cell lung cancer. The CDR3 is CASSLTSGRSYEQYF. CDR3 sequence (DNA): TGTGCCAGCAGCTTGACTAGCGGTAGATCCTACGAGCAGTACTTC.